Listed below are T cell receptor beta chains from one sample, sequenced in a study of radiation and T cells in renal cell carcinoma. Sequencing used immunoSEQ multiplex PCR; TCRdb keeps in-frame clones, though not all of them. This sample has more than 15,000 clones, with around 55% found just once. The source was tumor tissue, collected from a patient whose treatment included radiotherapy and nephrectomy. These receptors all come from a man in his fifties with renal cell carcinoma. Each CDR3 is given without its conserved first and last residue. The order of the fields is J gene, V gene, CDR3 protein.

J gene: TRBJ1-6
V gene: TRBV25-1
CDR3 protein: ASSESPSWSPLH

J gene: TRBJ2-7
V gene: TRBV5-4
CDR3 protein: ASSLGTGYEQY

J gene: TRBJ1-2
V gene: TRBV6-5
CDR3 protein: ASSLTGVYGYT

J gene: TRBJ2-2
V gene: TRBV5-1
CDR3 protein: ASRFGQGSGELF

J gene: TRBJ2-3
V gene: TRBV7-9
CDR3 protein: ASSLAPGTTTDTQY

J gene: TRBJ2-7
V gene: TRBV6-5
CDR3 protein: ASSISGSGYEQY

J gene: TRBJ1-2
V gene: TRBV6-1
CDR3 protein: ASRFSTYGYT

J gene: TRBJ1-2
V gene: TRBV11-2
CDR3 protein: ASSSGEGGYT

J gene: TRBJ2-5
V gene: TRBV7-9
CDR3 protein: ASSLLLGVETQY

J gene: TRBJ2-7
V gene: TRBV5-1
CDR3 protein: ASSWQTSGSGTGHYEQY

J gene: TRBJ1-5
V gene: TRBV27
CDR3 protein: ASSLSGQGSQPQH

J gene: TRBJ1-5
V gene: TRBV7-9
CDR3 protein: ASSLEGGTPQH